The 8 T cell receptor beta chains listed next were all sequenced from one sample in a study of CD8 T cells in ankylosing spondylitis. General observations from the study: Seven to nine highly homologous variants made up a TCR beta motif that seemed to typify ankylosing spondylitis blood.

The antigens for these receptors are not known. TCRdb reprocessed the 5' RACE reads with MiXCR, giving one entry per CDR3 protein. The repertoire consists of more than 400,000 distinct CDR3 sequences, with roughly 5% occurring once and the leading ten covering roughly 3.5%. Sequences were obtained from blood, either unsorted or a sorted T cell fraction (not recorded which). Receptors originate from a male donor with ankylosing spondylitis.

This clonotype was seen only a few times. The CDR3 region is CASSHPTGPSNEKLFF. In DNA form, the CDR3 reads TGCGCCAGCAGCCATCCAACGGGGCCGTCTAATGAAAAACTGTTTTTT. The chain couples TRBV5-1 to TRBJ1-4; a weak D match, TRBD1 (5 bases). In germline, CDR1 is SGHRS, CDR2 YFSETQ. The CDR3 is 16 amino acids. The ends were cut back, 4 bases at V and 3 bases at J, with 16 bases in the middle.

There are many counts of this clonotype. V is TRBV12-3 or TRBV12-4 and J is TRBJ1-5; D is possibly TRBD1 (5 bases). This CDR3 contains 15 residues. V lost 3 bases to trimming and J lost 7 bases, with 16 bases between them. The CDR3 spells CASSFPQGTQQPQHF. The CDR3 nucleotides are TGTGCCAGCAGTTTTCCGCAGGGTACTCAACAGCCCCAGCATTTT.

This clonotype was picked up a small number of times. Here the CDR3 DNA reads TGCGCCAGCACCCCCCTTCCTCGGGACACTGAAGCTTTCTTT. This translates into CASTPLPRDTEAFF. The chain recombines TRBV4-1 with TRBJ1-1; D is undetermined. Per germline, CDR1 MGHRA and CDR2 YSYEKL. V was trimmed by 7 bases and J by 3 bases, leaving 15 bases between them. The CDR3 extends over 14 amino acids.

This clonotype was counted at least ten times. A junction boundary mismatches the germline segment, possibly from a read error. The V call is TRBV29-1, the J call TRBJ1-4, with a possible D match to TRBD1 (5 bases). The V gene's germline CDR1 is SQVTM and CDR2 ANQGSEA. This CDR3 has 13 residues. The CDR3 region is CSVEDGGPERLFF. Written as DNA, the CDR3 is TGCAGCGTTGAAGATGGGGGTCCTGAAAGACTGTTTTTT.

This clonotype was detected many times. The chain employs TRBV7-2 and TRBJ1-2, with TRBD1 as a possible D gene (5 bases). CDR1 is SGHTA and CDR2 is FQGNSA in the germline V gene. This CDR3 comprises 16 residues. Trimming stripped 5 bases from V and 6 bases from J, with 22 bases between. The CDR3 sequence is CASSPLRAGTGNGYTF. In DNA, the CDR3 is TGTGCCAGCAGCCCCCTCCGGGCAGGGACCGGTAATGGCTACACCTTC.

At least ten counts were recorded for this clonotype. The chain joins TRBV20-1 to TRBJ2-2; possibly TRBD2 for D (6 bases). Germline CDR1 is DFQATT and CDR2 is SNEGSKA (reference sequence). The V end was cut by 3 bases, the J end by 8 bases, with 22 bases between. CDR3 length: 16 amino acids. The CDR3 DNA is TGCAGTGCTAGGGTTCCGGGACTCCCTATGGTAGGGGAGCTGTTTTTT. This gives the protein CSARVPGLPMVGELFF.

Many counts were recorded for this clonotype. This rearrangement joins TRBV12-3 or TRBV12-4 to TRBJ1-4; D is ambiguous. The CDR3 sequence is 14 residues long. The V end lost 5 bases, the J end lost 7 bases, and 14 bases lay between the germline ends. CDR3 sequence: CASSPTDGGEKLFF. Written as DNA, the CDR3 is TGTGCCAGCAGTCCGACGGACGGCGGTGAAAAACTGTTTTTT.

This clonotype was counted between two and nine times. The J gene is TRBJ2-2, the V gene TRBV7-3; 9 bases line up with TRBD1. J lost 1 base, V lost 7 bases, and 10 bases had no gene match. This CDR3 region has 17 residues. Germline V gene data show CDR1 as SGHTA and CDR2 as FQGTGA. The CDR3 DNA reads as TGTGCCAGCACCCCAGGGTGGGGACAGGGGAACACCGGGGAGCTGTTTTTT. Amino acid sequence: CASTPGWGQGNTGELFF.